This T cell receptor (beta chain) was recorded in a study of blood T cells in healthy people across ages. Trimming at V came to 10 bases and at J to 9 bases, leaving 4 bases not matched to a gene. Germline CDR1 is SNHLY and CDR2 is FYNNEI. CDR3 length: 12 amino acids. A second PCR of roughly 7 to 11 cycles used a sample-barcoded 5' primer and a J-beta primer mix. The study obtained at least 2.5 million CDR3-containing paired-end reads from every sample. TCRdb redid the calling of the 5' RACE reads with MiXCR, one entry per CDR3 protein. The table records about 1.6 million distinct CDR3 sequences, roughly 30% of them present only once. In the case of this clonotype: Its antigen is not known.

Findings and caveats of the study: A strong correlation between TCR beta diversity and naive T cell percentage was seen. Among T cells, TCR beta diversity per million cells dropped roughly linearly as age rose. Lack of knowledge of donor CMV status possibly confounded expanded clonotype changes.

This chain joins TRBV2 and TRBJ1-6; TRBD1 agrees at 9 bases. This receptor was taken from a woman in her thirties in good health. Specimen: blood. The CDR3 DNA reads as TGTGCCACGGGACAGGGAACTTCACCCCTCCACTTT. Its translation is CATGQGTSPLHF.